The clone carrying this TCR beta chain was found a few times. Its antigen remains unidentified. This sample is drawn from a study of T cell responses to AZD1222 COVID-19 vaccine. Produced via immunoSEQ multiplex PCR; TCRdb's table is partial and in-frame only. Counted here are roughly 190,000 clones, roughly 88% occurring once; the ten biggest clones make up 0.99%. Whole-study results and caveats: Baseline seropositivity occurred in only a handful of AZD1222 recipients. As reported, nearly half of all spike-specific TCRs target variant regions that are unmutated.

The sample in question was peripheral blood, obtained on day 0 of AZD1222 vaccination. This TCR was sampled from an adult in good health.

CDR3 loop: CASSLDPGEKLFF. CDR3 DNA sequence: TGCGCCAGCAGCTTGGACCCGGGGGAAAAACTGTTTTTT. This chain joins TRBV5-1 and TRBJ1-4; D is ambiguous. Trimming stripped 0 bases from V and 8 bases from J, with 8 bases between. The CDR3 spans 13 residues. The germline V gene has CDR1 SGHRS and CDR2 YFSETQ.